A selection of T cell receptor beta chains follows, all from one sample in a study of blood T cell repertoires in COVID-19. Assay used: immunoSEQ multiplex PCR; TCRdb lists only in-frame clones, some missing. The sample holds more than 95,000 clones, 90% seen once. The source material was peripheral blood. The receptors come from a man aged 55 to 70 with acute or convalescent COVID-19. Each CDR3 is given with its conserved first and last residue.

v_call: TRBV7-2; cdr3_length: 14; j_call: TRBJ2-1; cdr3_aa: CASSLAVRGGAQFF
v_call: TRBV29-1; cdr3_length: 14; j_call: TRBJ1-1; cdr3_aa: CSVTGGQGWTEAFF
v_call: TRBV5-1; cdr3_length: 15; j_call: TRBJ2-3; cdr3_aa: CASSPGTSGGDTQYF
v_call: TRBV18; cdr3_length: 16; j_call: TRBJ1-4; cdr3_aa: CASSLWTGTTNEKLFF
v_call: TRBV10-3; cdr3_length: 11; j_call: TRBJ1-2; cdr3_aa: CATTGNNGYTF
v_call: TRBV29-1; cdr3_length: 14; j_call: TRBJ1-4; cdr3_aa: CSRGQGRWREKLFF
v_call: TRBV6-2/TRBV6-3; cdr3_length: 14; j_call: TRBJ1-5; cdr3_aa: CASSPAGWNQPQHF
v_call: TRBV6-5; cdr3_length: 12; j_call: TRBJ2-1; cdr3_aa: CASEQGYNEQFF
v_call: TRBV2; cdr3_length: 12; j_call: TRBJ1-4; cdr3_aa: CASSGQGEKLFF
v_call: TRBV7-9; cdr3_length: 13; j_call: TRBJ1-6; cdr3_aa: CASNGQMGSPLHF
v_call: TRBV6-5; cdr3_length: 14; j_call: TRBJ2-7; cdr3_aa: CASSYRQGAYEQYF
v_call: TRBV5-1; cdr3_length: 17; j_call: TRBJ1-2; cdr3_aa: CASSLVPAVTSIYGYTF
v_call: TRBV2; cdr3_length: 14; j_call: TRBJ2-5; cdr3_aa: CASSVVRGQETQYF
v_call: TRBV3-1/TRBV3-2; cdr3_length: 13; j_call: TRBJ1-4; cdr3_aa: CASSQAAGEKLFF
v_call: TRBV18; cdr3_length: 16; j_call: TRBJ2-5; cdr3_aa: CASSPKGLGSQETQYF
v_call: TRBV11-2; cdr3_length: 14; j_call: TRBJ2-5; cdr3_aa: CASSSTGGGQTQYF
v_call: TRBV6-1; cdr3_length: 15; j_call: TRBJ1-5; cdr3_aa: CASSELTGVRQPQHF
v_call: TRBV11-2; cdr3_length: 15; j_call: TRBJ1-2; cdr3_aa: CASSSIAGARYGYTF
v_call: TRBV13; cdr3_length: 17; j_call: TRBJ1-2; cdr3_aa: CASSLLLPGLTNYGYTF
v_call: TRBV24-1; cdr3_length: 16; j_call: TRBJ2-5; cdr3_aa: CATSDVPSGGVETQYF
v_call: TRBV11-1; cdr3_length: 15; j_call: TRBJ1-1; cdr3_aa: CASSSTDSGNTEAFF
v_call: TRBV28; cdr3_length: 14; j_call: TRBJ1-5; cdr3_aa: CASRFAGRNQPQHF
v_call: TRBV2; cdr3_length: 14; j_call: TRBJ1-2; cdr3_aa: CASRVVGLNYGYTF
v_call: TRBV18; cdr3_length: 14; j_call: TRBJ1-3; cdr3_aa: CASSSGYLGNTIYF
v_call: TRBV6-5; cdr3_length: 15; j_call: TRBJ1-2; cdr3_aa: CASSYTPRPPGGYTF
v_call: TRBV18; cdr3_length: 15; j_call: TRBJ1-2; cdr3_aa: CASSPGQVTNYGYTF
v_call: TRBV27; cdr3_length: 14; j_call: TRBJ1-5; cdr3_aa: CASSFYRGNQPQHF
v_call: TRBV6-5; cdr3_length: 13; j_call: TRBJ1-1; cdr3_aa: CASRGGSGTEAFF
v_call: TRBV29-1; cdr3_length: 13; j_call: TRBJ2-1; cdr3_aa: CSVVGPSENEQFF
v_call: TRBV28; cdr3_length: 15; j_call: TRBJ1-5; cdr3_aa: CASRVTGVSNQPQHF
v_call: TRBV7-2; cdr3_length: 13; j_call: TRBJ1-2; cdr3_aa: CASSFGEAPGYTF
v_call: TRBV25-1; cdr3_length: 13; j_call: TRBJ1-2; cdr3_aa: CASSETGFYGYTF
v_call: TRBV7-2; cdr3_length: 15; j_call: TRBJ2-2; cdr3_aa: CASSPGTSSTGELFF
v_call: TRBV10-1; cdr3_length: 16; j_call: TRBJ2-3; cdr3_aa: CASSEAVVFCTDTQYF
v_call: TRBV11-2; cdr3_length: 13; j_call: TRBJ1-5; cdr3_aa: CASSSLQGQPQHF
v_call: TRBV30; cdr3_length: 13; j_call: TRBJ1-6; cdr3_aa: CAWSPRNNSPLHF
v_call: TRBV2; cdr3_length: 16; j_call: TRBJ1-5; cdr3_aa: CASSEGPPYSNQPQHF
v_call: TRBV3-1/TRBV3-2; cdr3_length: 15; j_call: TRBJ2-5; cdr3_aa: CASSLGLATEETQYF
v_call: TRBV18; cdr3_length: 19; j_call: TRBJ2-2; cdr3_aa: CASSPRGRSPPANTGELFF
v_call: TRBV12-3/TRBV12-4; cdr3_length: 12; j_call: TRBJ1-5; cdr3_aa: CASSRGAGAQHF
v_call: TRBV2; cdr3_length: 13; j_call: TRBJ1-1; cdr3_aa: CASRDRGSRTTFF
v_call: TRBV5-1; cdr3_length: 15; j_call: TRBJ1-1; cdr3_aa: CASSLDPGQGSEAFF